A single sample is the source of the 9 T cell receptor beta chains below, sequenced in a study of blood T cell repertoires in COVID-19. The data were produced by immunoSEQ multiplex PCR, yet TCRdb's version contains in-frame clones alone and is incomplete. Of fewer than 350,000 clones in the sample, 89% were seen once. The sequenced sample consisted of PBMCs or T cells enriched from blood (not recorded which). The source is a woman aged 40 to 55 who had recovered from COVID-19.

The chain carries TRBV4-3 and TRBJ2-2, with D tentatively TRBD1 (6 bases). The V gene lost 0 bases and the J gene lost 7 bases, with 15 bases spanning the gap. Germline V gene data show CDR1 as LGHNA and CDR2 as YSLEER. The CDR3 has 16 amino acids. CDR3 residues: CASSQDLGARSGELFF. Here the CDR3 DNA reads TGCGCCAGCAGCCAAGATTTGGGGGCTAGGAGCGGGGAGCTGTTTTTT.

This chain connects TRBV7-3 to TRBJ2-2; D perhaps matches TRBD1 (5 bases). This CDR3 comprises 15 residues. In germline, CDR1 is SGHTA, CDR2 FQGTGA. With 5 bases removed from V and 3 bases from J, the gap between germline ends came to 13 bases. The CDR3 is CASSLGRVDTGELFF. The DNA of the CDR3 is TGTGCCAGCAGCCTGGGCAGGGTGGACACCGGGGAGCTGTTTTTT.

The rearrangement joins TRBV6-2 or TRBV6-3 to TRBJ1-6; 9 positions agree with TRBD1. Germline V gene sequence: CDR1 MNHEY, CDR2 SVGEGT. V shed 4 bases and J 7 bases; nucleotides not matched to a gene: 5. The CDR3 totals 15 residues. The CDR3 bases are TGTGCCAGCAGTTGGGACAGGGCGGCGAATTCACCCCTCCACTTT. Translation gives CASSWDRAANSPLHF.

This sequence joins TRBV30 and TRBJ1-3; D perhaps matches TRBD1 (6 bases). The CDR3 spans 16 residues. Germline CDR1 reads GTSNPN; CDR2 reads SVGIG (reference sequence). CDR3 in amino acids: CAGDPGTLSSGNTIYF. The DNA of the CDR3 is TGTGCTGGTGACCCCGGGACATTGAGCTCTGGAAACACCATATATTTT.

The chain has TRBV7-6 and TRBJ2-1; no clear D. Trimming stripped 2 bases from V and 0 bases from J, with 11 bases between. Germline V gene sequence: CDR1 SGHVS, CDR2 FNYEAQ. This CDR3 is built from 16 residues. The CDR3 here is CASSLSEQSSYNEQFF. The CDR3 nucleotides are TGTGCCAGCAGCTTATCGGAACAGAGCTCCTACAATGAGCAGTTCTTC.

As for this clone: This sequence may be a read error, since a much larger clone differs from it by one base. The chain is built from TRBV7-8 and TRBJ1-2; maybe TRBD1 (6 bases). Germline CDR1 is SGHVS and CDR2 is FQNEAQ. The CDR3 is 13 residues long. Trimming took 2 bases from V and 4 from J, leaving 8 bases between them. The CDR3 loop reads CASSLQQGYGYTF. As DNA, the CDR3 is TGTGCCAGCAGCTTACAACAGGGCTATGGCTACACCTTC. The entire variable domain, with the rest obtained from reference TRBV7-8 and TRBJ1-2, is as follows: GAGVSQSPRYKVAKRGQDVALRCDPISGHVSLFWYQQALGQGPEFLTYFQNEAQLDKSGLPSDRFFAERPEGSVSTLKIQRTQQEDSAVYLCASSLQQGYGYTFGSGTRLTVV.

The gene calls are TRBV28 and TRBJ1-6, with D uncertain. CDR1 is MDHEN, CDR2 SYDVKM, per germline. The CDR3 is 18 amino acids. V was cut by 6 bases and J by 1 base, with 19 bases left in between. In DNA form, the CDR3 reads TGTGCCAGCAGCAGACCCCCTAGCGAAGGGTCCTATAATTCACCCCTCCACTTT. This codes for CASSRPPSEGSYNSPLHF.

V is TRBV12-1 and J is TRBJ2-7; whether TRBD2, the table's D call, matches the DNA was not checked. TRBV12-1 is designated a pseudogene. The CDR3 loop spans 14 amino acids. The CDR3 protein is CASSSGERAYEQYF. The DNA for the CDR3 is TGTGCCAGCAGCTCGGGGGAGAGGGCCTACGAGCAGTACTTC.

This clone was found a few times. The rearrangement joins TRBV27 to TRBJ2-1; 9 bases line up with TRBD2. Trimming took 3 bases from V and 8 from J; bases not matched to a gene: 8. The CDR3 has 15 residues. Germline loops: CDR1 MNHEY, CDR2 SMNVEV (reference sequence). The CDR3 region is CASSLSLAGTYEQFF. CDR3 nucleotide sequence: TGTGCCAGCAGTTTGTCGCTAGCGGGAACCTATGAGCAGTTCTTC.